The entry below describes one TCR beta chain. The CDR3 extends over 19 amino acids. The V and J ends lost 3 bases and 6 bases respectively, with 27 bases between them. This specimen belongs to a study of T cells in Graves' hyperthyroidism and ophthalmopathy. For the study at large: Peripheral blood was collected at initial diagnosis, before any treatment.

What was amplified from RNA transcripts were TCR beta CDR3 regions. TCR CDR3 underwent first-round RT-PCR with the HTBI primer set. One entry per CDR3 protein, called by TCRdb with MiXCR from the multiplex PCR reads. The sample records 350,000 to 450,000 distinct CDR3 sequences, over 13% being singletons. Sample: blood. V usage is TRBV12-3 or TRBV12-4 and J usage is TRBJ2-4, with D tentatively TRBD1 or TRBD2 (5 bases each). The TCR originated in a man aged 50 to 59 with Graves' ophthalmopathy. The CDR3 DNA reads TGTGCCAGCAGTTTGGGGCCCCAAAAAAGCGGACCAGCGAGAAACATTCAGTACTTC. This translates into CASSLGPQKSGPARNIQYF.